Sequencing of this T cell receptor beta chain was carried out in a study of shared clonotypes between healthy human individuals. Clones were read by immunoSEQ multiplex PCR, and TCRdb kept only the in-frame ones, dropping some. The table lists some 500,000 clones, roughly 95% of them singletons. J lost 0 bases, V lost 7 bases, and 7 bases had no gene match. Germline-derived CDR1 and CDR2 are SGHRS and YFSETQ. CDR3 size: 16 residues. Source material: naive CD4+ T cells sorted from blood. Described subset: CD45RA+ positively selected. This chain connects TRBV5-1 to TRBJ2-2; TRBD2 agrees at 9 bases. This sequence was found in a woman aged 25 to 39 in good health. In nucleotides, the CDR3 is TGCGCCAGCCGGGAGCTAGCGGGATCGAACACCGGGGAGCTGTTTTTT. Protein product: CASRELAGSNTGELFF.